This T cell receptor beta chain was obtained from a study of long-term antiretroviral therapy in people with HIV. In regard to this clone: Its specificity is not known.

V lost 6 bases and J lost 4, with 24 bases in between. The germline V gene encodes CDR1 SNHLY and CDR2 FYNNEI. This CDR3 has 17 residues. An immunoSEQ assay, version v3.0, was performed at survey level. Here immunoSEQ multiplex PCR was the method, and the copy in TCRdb shows in-frame clones only, minus some. This sample has thousands of clones, with about 88% found just once. The study's findings and limits: Diversity measured after ART increased yet remained under transplant donor controls.

This TCR came from a woman aged 45-60 years with HIV. The sequences come from unsorted PBMCs, collected 1.3 years after starting antiretroviral therapy. V usage is TRBV2 and J usage is TRBJ1-1; perhaps TRBD1 as D (6 bases). CDR3 sequence: CASSYETSQGRSTEAFF. CDR3 nucleotides: TGTGCCAGCAGCTACGAGACCTCACAGGGTAGAAGCACTGAAGCTTTCTTT.